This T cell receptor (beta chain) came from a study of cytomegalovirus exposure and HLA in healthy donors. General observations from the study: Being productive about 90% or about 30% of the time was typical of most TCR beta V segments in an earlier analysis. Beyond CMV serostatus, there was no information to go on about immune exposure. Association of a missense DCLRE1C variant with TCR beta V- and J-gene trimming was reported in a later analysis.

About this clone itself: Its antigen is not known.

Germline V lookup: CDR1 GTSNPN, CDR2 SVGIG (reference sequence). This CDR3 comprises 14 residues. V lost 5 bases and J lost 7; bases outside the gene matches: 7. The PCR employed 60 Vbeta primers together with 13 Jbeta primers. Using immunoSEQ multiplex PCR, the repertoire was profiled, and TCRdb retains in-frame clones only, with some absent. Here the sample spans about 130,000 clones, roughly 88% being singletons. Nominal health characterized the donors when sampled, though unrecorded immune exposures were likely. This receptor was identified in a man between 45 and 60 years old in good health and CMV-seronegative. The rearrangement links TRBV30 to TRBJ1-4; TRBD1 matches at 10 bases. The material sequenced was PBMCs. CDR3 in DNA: TGTGCCTGGGGGACAGGGGAGAGCGGTGAAAAACTGTTTTTT. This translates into CAWGTGESGEKLFF.